This T cell receptor beta chain appears in the sequencing data of a study of shared clonotypes between healthy human individuals. Overall study context: Three plates were used per donor for CD4 naive, three for CD4 memory, two for CD8 naive and one for CD8 memory.

Generated by immunoSEQ multiplex PCR, the TCRdb table keeps only in-frame clones and is missing some. There are about 79,000 clones in the sample; 50% to 70% occur only once, and 51% lies in the top ten. Trimming stripped 5 bases from V and 5 bases from J, with 16 bases between. The CDR3 sequence is 15 residues long. In germline, CDR1 is SGHVS, CDR2 FQNEAQ. Notes on this clone: The antigen remains undetermined.

Combining CD45RO+ cells with CCR7-negative CD45RA+ TemRA cells gave CD8 memory. Regarding the study as a whole: Clonotypes that were shared across a handful of donors made up roughly 5% of naive CD4 clonotypes. Relative to memory subsets, naive subsets generally showed larger estimated richness.

Sequenced sample: memory CD8+ T cells sorted from blood. The subset is: CD45RO+ cells pooled with CCR7-negative TemRA cells. The chain carries TRBV7-8 and TRBJ2-1; no firm D call. This clonotype originated in a man aged 30-40 years in good health. DNA for the CDR3: TGTGCCAGCAGCCCCGATCTCGGCAGAGACAATGAGCAGTTCTTC. Protein sequence: CASSPDLGRDNEQFF.